The 26 T cell receptor beta chains in this list originate from one sample, sequenced in a study of shared clonotypes between healthy human individuals. Generated by immunoSEQ multiplex PCR, the TCRdb table keeps only in-frame clones and is missing some. The table lists roughly 2,000,000 clones, just over 90% of them singletons. Naivety among CD8 cells was defined by CD45RO negativity and positive CCR7 selection, thereby excluding terminally differentiated effector memory CD45RA+ cells. Sequencing was carried out using naive CD8+ T cells from PBMCs. Receptors originate from a man younger than 35 in good health. Some clones in this sample may be carry-over from other donors' samples.

This rearrangement joins TRBV11-2 to TRBJ2-7; 10 bases are a match to TRBD2. Looked up from germline, CDR1 is SGHAT and CDR2 is FQNNGV. After removal of 0 bases from V and 2 bases from J, the junction contained 4 bases not matched to a gene. This CDR3 has 16 amino acids. The CDR3 region has the DNA TGTGCCAGCAGCTTAGATCGTACTAGCGGGACCTACGAGCAGTACTTC. Translating gives CASSLDRTSGTYEQYF.

This chain connects TRBV28 to TRBJ2-7; 9 bases map to TRBD2. CDR1 is MDHEN and CDR2 is SYDVKM in the germline V gene. The junction had 15 bases not matched to a gene; V was cut back by 10 bases and J by 5 bases. The length of the CDR3 is 15 residues. Here the CDR3 reads CATKWLREGPDEQYF. The CDR3 DNA sequence: TGTGCCACCAAGTGGTTGCGGGAGGGCCCCGACGAGCAGTACTTC.

This clone came up once. This chain connects TRBV11-2 to TRBJ2-7; tentative D call: TRBD2 (6 bases). Trimming removed 7 bases at V and 2 bases at J, with 15 bases between. Germline assignment: CDR1 SGHAT and CDR2 FQNNGV. The CDR3 spans 14 residues. The CDR3 DNA sequence: TGTGCCAGCACCGCGGGACTGGGGGCCTACGAGCAGTACTTC. Amino acids: CASTAGLGAYEQYF.

The chain is built from TRBV18 and TRBJ1-2; TRBD1 agrees at 7 bases. This CDR3 spans 17 amino acids. Germline CDR1 and CDR2: KGHSH and LQKENI. The V and J ends lost 2 bases and 2 bases, in that order; junction bases with no gene match: 11. Here the CDR3 reads CASSPVGGQAGNYGYTF. CDR3 sequence (DNA): TGTGCCAGCTCACCAGTGGGTGGACAGGCGGGAAACTATGGCTACACCTTC.

This chain uses TRBV4-1 with TRBJ2-7, with D tentatively TRBD2 (6 bases). Germline values: CDR1 MGHRA, CDR2 YSYEKL. Trimming left V 0 bases short and J 3 bases short, with 15 bases between. CDR3 length equals 16 residues. In DNA, the CDR3 is TGCGCCAGCAGCCAAGAAATTGGGCTAGCGAGCTACGAGCAGTACTTC. Translating it yields CASSQEIGLASYEQYF.

The chain employs TRBV4-1 and TRBJ2-2; D unresolved. V dropped 0 bases and J dropped 5 bases, with 10 bases sitting between them. CDR1 is MGHRA, CDR2 YSYEKL, per germline. The CDR3 runs 15 residues. The CDR3 sequence is CASSQERSLTGELFF. As DNA, the CDR3 is TGCGCCAGCAGCCAAGAAAGGAGTTTGACCGGGGAGCTGTTTTTT.

The chain uses TRBV18 and TRBJ1-5; 8 bases are shared with TRBD1. CDR3 length: 16 amino acids. Germline CDR1 KGHSH, CDR2 LQKENI. V was pared by 6 bases and J by 0 bases, with 7 bases of the junction left unmatched. CDR3 nucleotide sequence: TGTGCCAGCTCTCAGGACAGGGCGAGTAGCAATCAGCCCCAGCATTTT. Translating gives CASSQDRASSNQPQHF.

This clone has just one count. V usage is TRBV9 and J usage is TRBJ1-1; D perhaps matches TRBD1 (5 bases). Trimming took 2 bases from V and 6 from J, leaving 11 bases between them. The germline V gene encodes CDR1 SGDLS and CDR2 YYNGEE. The CDR3 consists of 13 residues. CDR3: CASSVVGGAEAFF. The CDR3 nucleotides are TGTGCCAGCAGCGTCGTGGGGGGGGCTGAAGCTTTCTTT.

The rearrangement joins TRBV28 to TRBJ2-7; a weak D match, TRBD1 (5 bases). Germline V gene sequence: CDR1 MDHEN, CDR2 SYDVKM. This CDR3 is built from 13 residues. V dropped 5 bases and J dropped 5 bases, with 13 bases sitting between them. CDR3 sequence reads: CASSRGIWDEQYF. DNA of the CDR3: TGTGCCAGCAGTAGGGGTATTTGGGACGAGCAGTACTTC.

V usage is TRBV11-2 and J usage is TRBJ2-7; 9 nucleotides align to TRBD1. V gave up 4 bases and J gave up 6 bases; unmatched junction bases: 10. Per germline, CDR1 SGHAT and CDR2 FQNNGV. The CDR3 is 15 amino acids. CDR3 sequence (DNA): TGTGCCAGCAGCTCACTAAGGGACAGGGAGGGCGAGCAGTACTTC. Translating gives CASSSLRDREGEQYF.

The chain joins TRBV7-3 to TRBJ2-7; 11 bases map to TRBD2. Germline values: CDR1 SGHTA, CDR2 FQGTGA. The CDR3 totals 15 residues. V lost 4 bases to trimming and J lost 6 bases; unmatched junction nucleotides: 8. Written as DNA, the CDR3 is TGTGCCAGCAGCTCGACTAGCGGGACCCCTCTCGAGCAGTACTTC. The encoded protein is CASSSTSGTPLEQYF.

This clone has a single count. The CDR3 coding sequence is TGTGCCAGCAGCCTTCGCGGCCGCGATGAGCAGTTCTTC. This translates into CASSLRGRDEQFF. The genes are TRBV11-2 and TRBJ2-1; D call uncertain. In germline, CDR1 is SGHAT, CDR2 FQNNGV. The CDR3 has 13 amino acids. The germline V and J ends were trimmed by 5 bases and 8 bases, with 13 bases remaining between them.

This clone has just one count. The chain joins TRBV11-2 to TRBJ2-3; D call uncertain. Trimming shortened V by 0 bases and J by 4 bases, and 14 bases separated the two germline ends. CDR1 and CDR2 from the germline V gene are SGHAT and FQNNGV. The CDR3 consists of 16 residues. Here the CDR3 reads CASSLDPRYGADTQYF. CDR3 sequence (DNA): TGTGCCAGCAGCTTAGATCCCAGGTATGGGGCAGATACGCAGTATTTT. The whole variable domain, remainder taken from reference TRBV11-2 and TRBJ2-3, is EAGVAQSPRYKIIEKRQSVAFWCNPISGHATLYWYQQILGQGPKLLIQFQNNGVVDDSQLPKDRFSAERLKGVDSTLKIQPAKLEDSAVYLCASSLDPRYGADTQYFGPGTRLTVL.

The table lists this clone with a count of one. The chain joins TRBV11-2 to TRBJ2-1, with D tentatively TRBD1 or TRBD2 (5 bases each). The CDR3 is 16 residues long. V lost 3 bases and J 0 bases, leaving 12 bases between the germline ends. In germline, CDR1 is SGHAT, CDR2 FQNNGV. The CDR3 loop reads CASSLGRASSYNEQFF. The CDR3 DNA is TGTGCCAGCAGCTTGGGGCGGGCCAGCTCCTACAATGAGCAGTTCTTC.

The chain recombines TRBV11-2 with TRBJ2-3, with D unclear. Germline V gene lookup returns CDR1 SGHAT and CDR2 FQNNGV. Trimming removed 3 bases at V and 6 bases at J, with 7 bases between. This CDR3 region has 12 residues. The CDR3 region is CASSFFPDTQYF. CDR3 bases: TGTGCCAGCAGCTTTTTCCCCGATACGCAGTATTTT.

The CDR3 loop is CASSLVPDIDEQFF. The CDR3 coding sequence is TGTGCCAGCAGCTTAGTTCCGGACATAGATGAGCAGTTCTTC. This chain connects TRBV7-2 to TRBJ2-1; tentatively, D is TRBD1 (5 bases). Germline assignment: CDR1 SGHTA and CDR2 FQGNSA. Trimming stripped 1 base from V and 8 bases from J, with 12 bases between. This CDR3 contains 14 residues.

The J gene is TRBJ2-3, the V gene TRBV27; D unclear. The germline gives CDR1 MNHEY, CDR2 SMNVEV (reference sequence). V lost 6 bases, J lost 6 bases, and 10 bases lay in between. The CDR3 is made up of 12 amino acids. The CDR3 is CASSIMGDTQYF. In DNA, the CDR3 is TGTGCCAGCAGCATTATGGGTGATACGCAGTATTTT.

The J gene is TRBJ2-1, the V gene TRBV11-2, with a possible D match to TRBD2 (5 bases). This CDR3 has 17 residues. Germline CDR1 and CDR2: SGHAT and FQNNGV. V dropped 0 bases and J dropped 0 bases, with 12 bases sitting between them. CDR3 sequence reads: CASSLDGGLGSYNEQFF. CDR3 sequence (DNA): TGTGCCAGCAGCTTAGATGGAGGACTCGGCTCCTACAATGAGCAGTTCTTC.

The rearrangement uses TRBV9 and TRBJ2-7; D uncertain. The V end lost 3 bases, the J end lost 6 bases, and 10 bases lay between the germline ends. CDR1 is SGDLS, CDR2 YYNGEE, per germline. The CDR3 is 12 amino acids. CDR3 loop: CASSGPGFEQYF. CDR3 bases: TGTGCCAGCAGCGGACCAGGTTTCGAGCAGTACTTC.

In DNA form, the CDR3 reads TGTGCCAGCAGTTTATTTGTTGGTGAGCGGGAGGGGGAGCAGTTCTTC. Protein sequence: CASSLFVGEREGEQFF. The chain has TRBV28 and TRBJ2-1; 10 bases are a match to TRBD2. This CDR3 is built from 16 residues. In germline, CDR1 is MDHEN, CDR2 SYDVKM. V trimming: 1 base; J trimming: 10 bases; junction bases outside the gene matches: 10.

The genes are TRBV4-3 and TRBJ1-5; 7 nucleotides agree with TRBD1. This CDR3 spans 14 amino acids. V gave up 4 bases and J gave up 7 bases; unmatched junction bases: 7. The V gene's germline CDR1 is LGHNA and CDR2 YSLEER. CDR3 in amino acids: CASSPHRGQQPQHF. The CDR3 DNA reads TGCGCCAGCAGCCCCCACAGGGGCCAACAGCCCCAGCATTTT.

This sequence joins TRBV28 and TRBJ2-7; 10 positions match TRBD2. The CDR3 consists of 16 residues. Germline trimming cut 4 bases from V and 5 bases from J; bases unmatched to any gene: 11. CDR1 is MDHEN and CDR2 is SYDVKM in the germline V gene. The CDR3 DNA reads as TGTGCCAGCAGTTCCACTATAGCGGGGGGAGGGCACGAGCAGTACTTC. Its protein product is CASSSTIAGGGHEQYF.

The chain combines TRBV4-1 with TRBJ1-2; possibly TRBD1 for D (5 bases). This CDR3 contains 13 residues. Trimming took 5 bases from V and 12 from J, leaving 19 bases between them. CDR1 MGHRA and CDR2 YSYEKL come from the germline V gene. In DNA form, the CDR3 reads TGCGCCAGCAGCTCAGGAGAAGGGGTATTTGACACCTTC. Translating gives CASSSGEGVFDTF.

The J gene is TRBJ2-5, the V gene TRBV28, with D perhaps matching TRBD1 (7 bases). Germline CDR1 MDHEN, CDR2 SYDVKM. The V and J ends lost 3 bases and 5 bases respectively, with 19 bases between them. CDR3 length equals 16 residues. CDR3 region: CASSLGGIQGWETQYF. In nucleotides, the CDR3 is TGTGCCAGCAGTTTGGGGGGAATACAGGGGTGGGAGACCCAGTACTTC.

The V call is TRBV7-9, the J call TRBJ2-7, with 7 bases identical to TRBD2. J gave up 5 bases and V 5 bases, and 21 bases lay outside the gene matches. Germline V lookup: CDR1 SEHNR, CDR2 FQNEAQ (reference sequence). This CDR3 region has 18 residues. The CDR3 is CASSPDPLEREGSDEQYF. DNA for the CDR3: TGTGCCAGCAGCCCTGACCCATTGGAGCGGGAAGGGTCTGACGAGCAGTACTTC.

The chain couples TRBV4-3 to TRBJ2-2; D perhaps matches TRBD1 (5 bases). Germline V gene data show CDR1 as LGHNA and CDR2 as YSLEER. The V end was cut by 3 bases, the J end by 1 base, with 9 bases between. The CDR3 sequence is 15 residues long. The CDR3 here is CASSHRRGNTGELFF. Here the CDR3 DNA reads TGCGCCAGCAGCCATAGAAGGGGGAACACCGGGGAGCTGTTTTTT.